This TCR beta chain was identified in a study of blood T cells in healthy people across ages. Researchers isolated at least 7 million PBMCs per sample. This clonotype was seen at least ten times. Its target is unknown. Whole-study results and caveats: Total diversity from one million sequenced T cells was likely underestimated.

Next came a second PCR, run for 7 to 11 cycles, which used a sample-barcoded 5' primer along with a J-beta primer mix. TCRdb called the 5' RACE reads again in MiXCR, with one record for every CDR3 protein. Of about 780,000 distinct CDR3 sequences listed, about 47% are singletons. Trimming left V 1 base short and J 5 bases short, with 4 bases between. The CDR3 totals 12 residues. The receptor's source is a man older than 75 in good health. Sequenced: blood. The rearrangement joins TRBV12-3 or TRBV12-4 to TRBJ2-3; no definite D call. CDR3 sequence (DNA): TGTGCCAGCAGTTTAGTAGAAGATACGCAGTATTTT. Its protein product is CASSLVEDTQYF.